This is a list of T cell receptor beta chains from one sample in a study of OX40 agonist ivuxolimab in advanced cancers. Repertoires were generated with immunoSEQ multiplex PCR, while TCRdb's copy carries only in-frame clones and drops some. The profile shows roughly 41,000 clones, about nine tenths of them singletons. This material consisted of CD4+ or CD8+ T cells sorted from blood, taken in a trial of the OX40 agonist ivuxolimab. The source of these receptors is an adult with an advanced solid tumor such as melanoma, head and neck, liver or kidney cancer. The CDR3 runs from the conserved cysteine through the conserved F or W.

CDR3 protein	J gene	V gene
CATSRGSRGAEQYF	TRBJ2-7	TRBV15
CASSRDRTLNTEAFF	TRBJ1-1	TRBV2
CASSIGVTRGYTF	TRBJ1-2	TRBV19
CASSLIQNRDTQYF	TRBJ2-3	TRBV28
CASSSDLYEQYF	TRBJ2-7	TRBV28
CAWTVGVSYGYTF	TRBJ1-2	TRBV30
CASSQALPLPYGSNYGYTF	TRBJ1-2	TRBV4-1
CASSLDFYGSSYEQYF	TRBJ2-7	TRBV5-8
CSVVSTSGSWTDTQYF	TRBJ2-3	TRBV29-1
CASSGSGGYEQYF	TRBJ2-7	TRBV13
CASSTRLAGFPHEQFF	TRBJ2-1	TRBV13
CASSQATGSYEQYF	TRBJ2-7	TRBV4-1
CASSIEGGGSEQFF	TRBJ2-1	TRBV19
CASRVAPRETQYF	TRBJ2-5	TRBV13
CSVRTNSGNTIYF	TRBJ1-3	TRBV29-1
CASSELTGRGEKLFF	TRBJ1-4	TRBV25-1
CASSVGENTEAFF	TRBJ1-1	TRBV9
CASSLAGWLNTEAFF	TRBJ1-1	TRBV11-2
CASTLDRPYNEQFF	TRBJ2-1	TRBV6-4
CASRTLSSGNEQFF	TRBJ2-1	TRBV2
CAWGDSPAQPQHF	TRBJ1-5	TRBV30
CASSQQGLASVYEQFF	TRBJ2-1	TRBV4-1
CASSIIGGEQYF	TRBJ2-7	TRBV19
CASSQESGLNSYEQYF	TRBJ2-7	TRBV4-2
CASSPRTGMNTEAFF	TRBJ1-1	TRBV7-6
CASSDASNSPLHF	TRBJ1-6	TRBV9
CASSQEPYGTNEKLFF	TRBJ1-4	TRBV4-3
CASSDGFSNQPQHF	TRBJ1-5	TRBV28
CASSSLGTDTQYF	TRBJ2-3	TRBV7-3
CASSLAGYTDTQYF	TRBJ2-3	TRBV7-8
CASSASYYEQYF	TRBJ2-7	TRBV7-9
CASSVVDRGEQYF	-	TRBV9
CASSFGTGSPHGIGQYF	TRBJ2-7	TRBV28
CASSIDRATDTQYF	TRBJ2-3	TRBV19
CASSQDLQEPSANYGYTF	TRBJ1-2	TRBV4-3
CAWSSENEKLFF	TRBJ1-4	TRBV30
CASSQERQGHEQYF	TRBJ2-7	TRBV4-3
CASTVGGRGDNEQFF	TRBJ2-1	TRBV9
CAYNLAGTQYF	TRBJ2-3	TRBV30
CASSVGTVLWDEQFF	TRBJ2-1	TRBV9
CASKDSLLYEQYF	-	TRBV6-1
CASSQVRGSQPQHF	TRBJ1-5	TRBV4-1
CAWNSGTSFYNEQFF	TRBJ2-1	TRBV30
CAWSIYSYSDTQYF	TRBJ2-3	TRBV30
CASSQDPARVEAFF	TRBJ1-1	TRBV4-1
CASSWGQGNQPQHF	TRBJ1-5	TRBV19
CASRDDAGGGELFF	TRBJ2-2	TRBV9
CASSLEGTSGGSIWGETQYF	TRBJ2-5	TRBV11-2